A single sample is the source of the 20 T cell receptor beta chains below, sequenced in a study of T cells of healthy individuals. Via MiXCR, TCRdb re-called the 5' RACE reads, giving one row per CDR3 protein. This sample has roughly 87,000 distinct CDR3 sequences; around 17% occur once, and the top ten carry roughly 6.2%. Receptors were obtained from a human donor in good health.

This clonotype was counted between two and nine times. This CDR3 is CSVEILAGGNTIYF. The CDR3 DNA is TGCAGCGTTGAAATTCTGGCAGGGGGAAACACCATATATTTT. The chain joins TRBV29-1 to TRBJ1-3; possible D gene TRBD1, 5 bases. CDR1 and CDR2 from the germline V gene are SQVTM and ANQGSEA. V shed 2 bases and J shed 4 bases, with 12 bases lying between them. The CDR3 totals 14 residues.

V gene TRBV10-2 combines with J gene TRBJ2-3; TRBD2 might be the D (7 bases). Germline V gene data show CDR1 as WSHSY and CDR2 as SAAADI. V shed 8 bases and J shed 2 bases, with 14 bases lying between them. The CDR3 has 14 residues. The chain's CDR3 is CASGRGFPTDTQYF. The CDR3 region has the DNA TGCGCCAGCGGGAGGGGGTTCCCCACAGATACGCAGTATTTT.

This clonotype was seen at least ten times. V is TRBV28 and J is TRBJ1-5, with D maybe TRBD1 (5 bases). V was clipped by 6 bases and J by 5 bases, with 14 bases between them. CDR1 is MDHEN, CDR2 SYDVKM, per germline. This CDR3 has 14 residues. The CDR3 protein is CASRTMGGDQPQHF. As DNA, the CDR3 is TGTGCCAGCAGGACCATGGGGGGGGATCAGCCCCAGCATTTT. Looking up the rest from reference TRBV28 and TRBJ1-5 gives the full variable domain: DVKVTQSSRYLVKRTGEKVFLECVQDMDHENMFWYRQDPGLGLRLIYFSYDVKMKEKGDIPEGYSVSREKKERFSLILESASTNQTSMYLCASRTMGGDQPQHFGDGTRLSIL.

The gene calls are TRBV11-1 and TRBJ1-1, with a possible D match to TRBD1 (5 bases). The V end was cut by 3 bases, the J end by 6 bases, with 20 bases between. Germline assignment: CDR1 SGHAT and CDR2 FQDESV (reference sequence). The CDR3 has 16 residues. The CDR3, as DNA: TGTGCCAGCAGCTTCCGGCCTGCGGGGGACGGGGCTGAAGCTTTCTTT. Amino acid sequence: CASSFRPAGDGAEAFF.

This clonotype was found a few times. The chain carries TRBV3-1 and TRBJ2-4; possibly TRBD2 for D (5 bases). The V end was cut by 1 base, the J end by 1 base, with 5 bases between. CDR3 length: 14 amino acids. Germline CDR1 reads LGHDT; CDR2 reads YNNKEL (reference sequence). The chain's CDR3 is CASSQVAAKNIQYF. The CDR3 nucleotides read TGTGCCAGCAGCCAAGTAGCGGCCAAAAACATTCAGTACTTC.

The genes are TRBV6-5 and TRBJ1-6, with 8 bases matching TRBD1. Germline trimming cut 5 bases from V and 7 bases from J; bases unmatched to any gene: 4. The CDR3 consists of 14 residues. The germline V gene encodes CDR1 MNHEY and CDR2 SVGAGI. For the CDR3, the DNA is TGTGCCAGCAGTGCGGGACAGGAGAATTCACCCCTCCACTTT. This codes for CASSAGQENSPLHF.

V is TRBV30 and J is TRBJ1-1; D perhaps matches TRBD1 (5 bases). The germline V and J ends were trimmed by 5 bases and 0 bases, with 13 bases remaining between them. The V gene's germline CDR1 is GTSNPN and CDR2 SVGIG (reference sequence). CDR3 length: 14 residues. The CDR3 loop is CAWGTFDMNTEAFF. CDR3 in DNA: TGTGCCTGGGGGACGTTCGACATGAACACTGAAGCTTTCTTT.

The chain joins TRBV6-4 to TRBJ1-1, with no clear D. This CDR3 region has 14 residues. V lost 5 bases, J lost 1 base, and 11 bases lay in between. In germline, CDR1 is MRHNA, CDR2 SNTAGT. The CDR3 region has the DNA TGTGCCAGCAGTCTCGCGGCGGAGAACACTGAAGCTTTCTTT. This codes for CASSLAAENTEAFF.

The chain is built from TRBV28 and TRBJ2-1; no definite D call. CDR1 is MDHEN, CDR2 SYDVKM, per germline. V was trimmed by 4 bases and J by 11 bases, leaving 9 bases between them. The CDR3 consists of 11 residues. CDR3 region: CASSSKTKQFF. The DNA for the CDR3 is TGTGCCAGCAGTTCTAAAACAAAGCAGTTCTTC. The full variable domain, rest sourced from reference TRBV28 and TRBJ2-1, is DVKVTQSSRYLVKRTGEKVFLECVQDMDHENMFWYRQDPGLGLRLIYFSYDVKMKEKGDIPEGYSVSREKKERFSLILESASTNQTSMYLCASSSKTKQFFGPGTRLTVL.

This clonotype was observed a handful of times. This rearrangement joins TRBV2 to TRBJ1-1; 8 bases are a match to TRBD1. The CDR3 spans 16 residues. Unmatched junction bases numbered 12, after V lost 9 bases and J lost 0 bases. In germline, CDR1 is SNHLY, CDR2 FYNNEI. The CDR3, as DNA: TGTGCCAGGGGGATGGACAGGGCGGTCATGAACACTGAAGCTTTCTTT. As protein: CARGMDRAVMNTEAFF.

This chain uses TRBV28 with TRBJ2-7, with D hard to call. Trimming cost V 5 bases and J 3 bases, with 14 bases left between them. CDR3 length: 14 residues. Germline V CDR1 and CDR2: MDHEN, SYDVKM. The CDR3 region is CASSRWTASYEQYF. The CDR3 bases are TGTGCCAGCAGTCGATGGACCGCTAGCTACGAGCAGTACTTC.

This clonotype was recorded once. Relative to the germline gene, one junction end is altered; a read error may explain this. The V call is TRBV5-4, the J call TRBJ2-1; D is tentatively TRBD1 or TRBD2 (5 bases each). This CDR3 contains 14 residues. Germline V CDR1 and CDR2: SGHNT, YYREEE (reference sequence). The CDR3 nucleotides read TGTGCCGGCAGCTTGGGACGGGGTATCAATGAGCAGTTCTTC. It yields the protein CAGSLGRGINEQFF. The full variable domain, completed using reference TRBV5-4 and TRBJ2-1, is ETGVTQSPTHLIKTRGQQVTLRCSSQSGHNTVSWYQQALGQGPQFIFQYYREEENGRGNFPPRFSGLQFPNYSSELNVNALELDDSALYLCAGSLGRGINEQFFGPGTRLTVL.

This clonotype came up a few times. The gene calls are TRBV6-2 or TRBV6-3 and TRBJ2-5; 12 positions agree with TRBD1. Trimming at V came to 5 bases and at J to 5 bases, leaving 6 bases not matched to a gene. CDR3 length equals 15 residues. Germline loops: CDR1 MNHEY, CDR2 SVGEGT. The CDR3 protein is CASSPGQGAWETQYF. The CDR3, as DNA: TGTGCCAGCAGTCCGGGACAGGGGGCGTGGGAGACCCAGTACTTC.

The J gene is TRBJ1-4, the V gene TRBV27, with D perhaps matching TRBD1 (5 bases). With 5 bases removed from V and 7 bases from J, the gap between germline ends came to 17 bases. CDR1 is MNHEY, CDR2 SMNVEV, per germline (reference sequence). There are 15 residues in the CDR3. The CDR3 sequence: CASSRTGGLGEKLFF. CDR3 nucleotides: TGTGCCAGCAGTCGAACAGGTGGATTGGGTGAAAAACTGTTTTTT.

This clonotype appeared many times. V usage is TRBV5-5 and J usage is TRBJ2-7, with TRBD2 as a possible D gene (5 bases). The CDR3 spans 15 residues. CDR1 is SGHKS and CDR2 is YYEKEE in the germline V gene (reference sequence). V lost 0 bases and J lost 3, with 13 bases in between. Written as DNA, the CDR3 is TGTGCCAGCAGCTTGGGCTTTGGAGGAGTCTACGAGCAGTACTTC. Translated: CASSLGFGGVYEQYF.

In its sample, this clonotype was seen a few times. The chain recombines TRBV6-2 or TRBV6-3 with TRBJ1-1; a possible D gene is TRBD1 (5 bases). Germline CDR1 is MNHEY and CDR2 is SVGEGT. V gave up 4 bases and J gave up 5 bases, with 14 bases separating them. This CDR3 is built from 14 residues. The CDR3, as DNA: TGTGCCAGCAGTTCCAGGGCCCTTGAGACTGAAGCTTTCTTT. The encoded protein is CASSSRALETEAFF.

This sequence joins TRBV5-1 and TRBJ1-5; a possible D gene is TRBD1 (6 bases). Looked up from germline, CDR1 is SGHRS and CDR2 is YFSETQ. V shed 2 bases and J shed 5 bases, with 8 bases lying between them. This CDR3 spans 13 amino acids. DNA of the CDR3: TGCGCCAGCAGCTTAGGGGGGGATCAGCCCCAGCATTTT. Translating it yields CASSLGGDQPQHF.

The chain combines TRBV18 with TRBJ1-5; D is possibly TRBD1 (6 bases). V was shortened by 5 bases and J by 7 bases, with 15 bases between the two germline ends. CDR1 and CDR2 (germline): KGHSH, LQKENI. The CDR3 has 14 residues. The CDR3 is CASSSQGGQQPQHF. The CDR3 bases are TGTGCCAGCTCATCCCAAGGGGGGCAGCAGCCCCAGCATTTT.

CDR3 loop: CSARETGQGNEKLFF. DNA of the CDR3: TGCAGTGCTAGGGAAACCGGACAGGGGAATGAAAAACTGTTTTTT. The J gene is TRBJ1-4, the V gene TRBV20-1; 9 bases map to TRBD1. Germline CDR1 reads DFQATT; CDR2 reads SNEGSKA (reference sequence). This CDR3 region has 15 residues. J gave up 5 bases and V 3 bases, and 7 bases lay outside the gene matches.

On this clonotype itself: It may be a read error: a sequence one base away is much more abundant. The V call is TRBV4-1, the J call TRBJ2-5; D tentatively reads TRBD1 or TRBD2 (5 bases each). Germline lookup yields CDR1 MGHRA and CDR2 YSYEKL. The V and J ends lost 4 bases and 5 bases respectively, with 20 bases between them. CDR3 length: 16 amino acids. The CDR3 DNA follows: TGCGCCAGCAGCCTTACTTGTGCTTCGGGGCAGGAGACCCAGTACTTC. Amino acids: CASSLTCASGQETQYF.